Each of the 10 T cell receptor beta chains below was sequenced from the same sample in a study of blood T cell repertoires in COVID-19. TCRdb keeps only in-frame clones here, not all; method: immunoSEQ multiplex PCR. This table has about 120,000 clones, about 85% appearing once. Sequencing was carried out using peripheral blood. These TCRs come from a man older than 75 with acute or convalescent COVID-19.

As concerns this clone: At the DNA level, this CDR3 is encoded by other sequences in the same sample as well. This chain links TRBV19 with TRBJ1-2, with 8 bases matching TRBD1. J was trimmed by 5 bases and V by 2 bases; bases with no gene match: 1. Germline CDR1 is LNHDA and CDR2 is SQIVND (reference sequence). The CDR3 spans 13 residues. For the CDR3, the DNA is TGTGCCAGTAGTATAAACAGGGGGTATGGCTACACCTTC. It encodes CASSINRGYGYTF.

The chain links TRBV28 to TRBJ1-5; maybe TRBD1 (6 bases). Between the trimmed V and J ends, which lost 6 bases and 0 bases, there was a span of 18 bases. The CDR3 is made up of 17 amino acids. Germline CDR1 MDHEN, CDR2 SYDVKM. The CDR3 sequence is CASRHTGTLISNQPQHF. CDR3 nucleotides: TGTGCCAGCAGGCACACCGGGACACTTATTAGCAATCAGCCCCAGCATTTT.

The chain carries TRBV7-6 and TRBJ2-1, with 8 positions matching TRBD2. Losses at the gene ends were 0 bases for V and 5 bases for J; bases not matched to a gene: 6. Germline V CDR1 and CDR2: SGHVS, FNYEAQ. CDR3 length equals 16 residues. CDR3 amino acids: CASSLAISGGNNEQFF. As DNA, the CDR3 is TGTGCCAGCAGCTTAGCCATCTCGGGGGGGAACAATGAGCAGTTCTTC.

V gene TRBV15 combines with J gene TRBJ2-7; D may be TRBD1 (5 bases). From germline, CDR1 is LNHNV and CDR2 YYDKDF (reference sequence). The CDR3 length is 16 residues. The V gene lost 0 bases and the J gene lost 2 bases, with 14 bases spanning the gap. DNA of the CDR3: TGTGCCACCAGCAGAGATGGGGCAGCGAATACCTACGAGCAGTACTTC. Protein sequence: CATSRDGAANTYEQYF. Supplemented by reference TRBV15 and TRBJ2-7, the full variable domain reads DAMVIQNPRYQVTQFGKPVTLSCSQTLNHNVMYWYQQKSSQAPKLLFHYYDKDFNNEADTPDNFQSRRPNTSFCFLDIRSPGLGDTAMYLCATSRDGAANTYEQYFGPGTRLTVT.

The chain has TRBV4-1 and TRBJ1-4, with TRBD1 as a possible D gene (6 bases). The CDR3 loop spans 15 amino acids. Germline values: CDR1 MGHRA, CDR2 YSYEKL. The V and J ends lost 1 base and 5 bases respectively, with 11 bases between them. In nucleotides, the CDR3 is TGCGCCAGCAGCCAAGCCGGACAGAGAAATGAAAAACTGTTTTTT. Its translation is CASSQAGQRNEKLFF.

The chain carries TRBV19 and TRBJ2-3; possible D gene TRBD2, 6 bases. There are 15 residues in the CDR3. The germline CDR1 and CDR2 sequences are LNHDA and SQIVND (reference sequence). V was clipped by 5 bases and J by 6 bases, with 18 bases between them. CDR3 in amino acids: CASSDRDGSVDTQYF. As DNA, the CDR3 is TGTGCCAGTAGTGACCGGGACGGGAGCGTTGATACGCAGTATTTT.

This sequence joins TRBV6-5 and TRBJ1-1, with TRBD1 identical over 7 bases. Germline CDR1 reads MNHEY; CDR2 reads SVGAGI. CDR3 length: 14 residues. Trimming at V came to 2 bases and at J to 5 bases, leaving 5 bases not matched to a gene. CDR3 loop: CASSYPEQGTEAFF. In nucleotides, the CDR3 is TGTGCCAGCAGTTACCCGGAACAGGGGACTGAAGCTTTCTTT.

The chain uses TRBV5-6 and TRBJ1-1; no clear D gene. CDR3 size: 15 residues. V was trimmed by 4 bases and J by 1 base, leaving 14 bases between them. Germline V gene lookup returns CDR1 SGHDT and CDR2 YYEEEE. The CDR3 DNA follows: TGTGCCAGCAGCCCGAGGCCCTATAGGAACACTGAAGCTTTCTTT. It yields the protein CASSPRPYRNTEAFF. Together with reference TRBV5-6 and TRBJ1-1, the CDR3 gives the full variable domain: DAGVTQSPTHLIKTRGQQVTLRCSPKSGHDTVSWYQQALGQGPQFIFQYYEEEERQRGNFPDRFSGHQFPNYSSELNVNALLLGDSALYLCASSPRPYRNTEAFFGQGTRLTVV.

The gene calls are TRBV28 and TRBJ2-7, with 7 bases aligning to TRBD2. V lost 6 bases, J lost 2 bases, and 10 bases stayed unmatched. The CDR3 consists of 15 residues. Germline values: CDR1 MDHEN, CDR2 SYDVKM. In nucleotides, the CDR3 is TGTGCCAGCAGGTCTCTGGCGGGAGATGCCTACGAGCAGTACTTC. Translation: CASRSLAGDAYEQYF.

The V gene is TRBV7-8, the J gene TRBJ1-2; D is possibly TRBD1 (5 bases). The CDR3 spans 15 residues. Per germline, CDR1 SGHVS and CDR2 FQNEAQ. Trimming stripped 5 bases from V and 3 bases from J, with 16 bases between. CDR3 sequence reads: CASSSGGGLDYGYTF. CDR3 DNA: TGTGCCAGCAGCAGCGGGGGTGGGCTGGACTATGGCTACACCTTC.